This T cell receptor (beta chain) was sequenced for a study of blood T cells in healthy people across ages. As for this clonotype: Antigen unknown.

General study results and limits: It was the long-lived donors that had more naive CD4+ cells and higher diversity than aged donors.

Then a second PCR, running about 6 to 12 cycles, was carried out with a sample-barcoded 5' primer and a J-beta primer mix. From the 5' RACE reads, TCRdb called clonotypes with MiXCR, one entry per CDR3 protein. The sample lists 1 million to 1.2 million distinct CDR3 sequences, about two fifths seen once, with approximately 14% in the top ten. Germline CDR1 is MGHDK and CDR2 is SYGVNS. The CDR3 length is 14 residues. V trimming: 6 bases; J trimming: 4 bases; junction bases outside the gene matches: 6. The rearrangement links TRBV25-1 to TRBJ2-7; 10 bases fit TRBD1. Input material: blood. The receptor was isolated from a man aged 18 to 35 in good health. CDR3 residues: CASREDRGTYEQYF. CDR3 DNA sequence: TGTGCCAGCAGGGAGGACAGGGGGACTTACGAGCAGTACTTC.